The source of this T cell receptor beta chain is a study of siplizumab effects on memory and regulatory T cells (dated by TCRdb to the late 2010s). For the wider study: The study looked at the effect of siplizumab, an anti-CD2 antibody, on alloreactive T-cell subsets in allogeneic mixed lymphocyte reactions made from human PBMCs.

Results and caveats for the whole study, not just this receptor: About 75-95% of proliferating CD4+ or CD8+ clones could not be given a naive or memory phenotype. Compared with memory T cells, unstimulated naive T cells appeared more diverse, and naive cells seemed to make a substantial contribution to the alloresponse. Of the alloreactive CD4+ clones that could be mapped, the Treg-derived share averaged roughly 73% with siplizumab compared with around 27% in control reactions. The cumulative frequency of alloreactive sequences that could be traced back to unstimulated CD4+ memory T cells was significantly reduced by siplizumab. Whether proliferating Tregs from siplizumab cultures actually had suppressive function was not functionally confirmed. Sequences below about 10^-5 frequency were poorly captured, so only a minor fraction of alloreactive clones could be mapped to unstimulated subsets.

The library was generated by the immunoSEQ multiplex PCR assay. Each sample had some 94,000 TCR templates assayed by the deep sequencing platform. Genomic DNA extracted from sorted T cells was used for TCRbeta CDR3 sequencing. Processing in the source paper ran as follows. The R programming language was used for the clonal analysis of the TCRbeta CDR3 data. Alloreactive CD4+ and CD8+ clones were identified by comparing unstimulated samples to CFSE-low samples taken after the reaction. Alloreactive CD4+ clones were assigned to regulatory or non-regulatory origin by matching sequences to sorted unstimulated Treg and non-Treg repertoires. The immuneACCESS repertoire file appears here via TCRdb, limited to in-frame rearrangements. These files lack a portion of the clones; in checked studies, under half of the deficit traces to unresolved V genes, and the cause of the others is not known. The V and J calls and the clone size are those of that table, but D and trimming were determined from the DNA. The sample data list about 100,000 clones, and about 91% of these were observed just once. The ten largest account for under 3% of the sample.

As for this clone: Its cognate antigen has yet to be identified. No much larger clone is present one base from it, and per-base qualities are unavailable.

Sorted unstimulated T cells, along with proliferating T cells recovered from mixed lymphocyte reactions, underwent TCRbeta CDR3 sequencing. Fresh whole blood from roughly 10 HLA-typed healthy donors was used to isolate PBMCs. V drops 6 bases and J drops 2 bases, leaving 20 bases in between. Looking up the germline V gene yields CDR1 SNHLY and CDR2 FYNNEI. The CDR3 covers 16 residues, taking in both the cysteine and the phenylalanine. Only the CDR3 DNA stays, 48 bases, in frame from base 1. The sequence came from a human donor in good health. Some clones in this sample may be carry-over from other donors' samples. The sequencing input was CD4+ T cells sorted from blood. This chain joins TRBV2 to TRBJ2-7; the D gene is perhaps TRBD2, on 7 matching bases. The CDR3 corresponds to CASSSDAGEGAYEQYF. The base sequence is TGTGCCAGCAGCTCAGATGCAGGGGAGGGGGCCTACGAGCAGTACTTC. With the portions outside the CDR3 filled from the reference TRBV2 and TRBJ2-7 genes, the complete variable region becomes EPEVTQTPSHQVTQMGQEVILRCVPISNHLYFYWYRQILGQKVEFLVSFYNNEISEKSEIFDDQFSVERPDGSNFTLKIRSTKLEDSAMYFCASSSDAGEGAYEQYFGPGTRLTVT.